This T cell receptor beta chain emerged from a study of early T cells in non-severe SARS-CoV-2 infection. Study context: Sequencing used unsorted whole-blood bulk RNA, so chains lack pairing.

Germline V CDR1 and CDR2: MNHEY, SVGAGI. This CDR3 comprises 14 residues. V lost 6 bases and J lost 2; bases outside the gene matches: 6. General observations from the study: The VDJdb matching leaned toward anti-spike CD8 responses and overlooked private and CD4 specificities.

This clonotype was picked up many times. Its antigen is not identified. Individual cDNA molecules received unique molecular identifiers. TCRdb reprocessed the 5' RACE reads with MiXCR, giving one entry per CDR3 protein. The sample shows about 19,000 distinct CDR3 sequences, 4% to 5.5% of them seen only once. The specimen was whole blood. The rearrangement uses TRBV6-5 and TRBJ2-5, with 7 bases fitting TRBD2. This sequence was found in an adult who was a healthcare worker with PCR-confirmed SARS-CoV-2 infection or an uninfected control (not recorded which). The CDR3 protein is CASSWTSRQETQYF. The CDR3 region has the DNA TGTGCCAGCAGCTGGACTAGTCGACAAGAGACCCAGTACTTC.